This is a list of T cell receptor beta chains from one sample in a study of control samples from healthy donors and cancer patients. The data were produced by immunoSEQ multiplex PCR, yet TCRdb's version contains in-frame clones alone and is incomplete. The table shows over 80,000 clones, with 91% occurring only once. Sequenced material: blood. The receptors derive from a man younger than 40 in good health. The CDR3 runs from the conserved cysteine through the conserved F or W. Each record gives: J gene, V gene, clone size, D gene, CDR3 protein, CDR3 DNA. D genes are given only for firm matches. The size of a clone is reported for some rows only, either as once, few or many, or as a class for expanded clones.

TRBJ2-1 | TRBV20-1 | . | . | CSAPRESEQFF | TGCAGTGCGCCGCGGGAAAGTGAGCAGTTCTTC
TRBJ2-3 | TRBV5-4 | . | TRBD2 | CASSPTTSGGDTQYF | TGTGCCAGCAGCCCCACTACTAGCGGCGGAGATACGCAGTATTTT
TRBJ1-3 | TRBV2 | . | . | CASSLTLYSGNTIYF | TGTGCCAGCAGCTTGACACTATACTCTGGAAACACCATATATTTT
TRBJ1-2 | TRBV28 | . | TRBD1 | CASTLDRGYGYTF | TGTGCCAGCACCTTGGACAGGGGCTATGGCTACACCTTC
TRBJ2-7 | TRBV2 | . | TRBD1 | CASDRDYEQYF | TGTGCCAGCGACAGGGACTACGAGCAGTACTTC
TRBJ2-2 | TRBV7-9 | once | TRBD2 | CASSIELAGGTGELFF | TGTGCCAGCAGCATAGAACTAGCGGGAGGCACCGGGGAGCTGTTTTTT
TRBJ1-1 | TRBV25-1 | . | . | CASRSSGIPEAFF | TGTGCCAGCCGGTCATCAGGGATCCCTGAAGCTTTCTTT
TRBJ2-5 | TRBV25-1 | . | . | CASSEGVALQETQYF | TGTGCCAGCAGTGAAGGGGTAGCGCTCCAAGAGACCCAGTACTTC
TRBJ1-5 | TRBV12-3/TRBV12-4 | . | . | CASSFERDQPQHF | TGTGCCAGCAGTTTTGAACGGGACCAGCCCCAGCATTTT
TRBJ2-2 | TRBV27 | once | . | CASSLIQDTGELFF | TGTGCCAGCAGTTTAATTCAGGACACCGGGGAGCTGTTTTTT
TRBJ1-5 | TRBV2 | . | TRBD1 | CASRGRSLEGQRLIPPQHF | TGTGCCAGCAGGGGGCGAAGCCTTGAGGGACAGCGGTTGATTCCGCCCCAGCATTTT
TRBJ1-3 | TRBV20-1 | . | . | CSASGGRYSGNTIYF | TGCAGTGCTAGTGGGGGGCGATACTCTGGAAACACCATATATTTT
TRBJ1-1 | TRBV5-1 | . | TRBD1 | CASSLEGAGTEAFF | TGCGCCAGCAGCTTGGAGGGGGCGGGCACTGAAGCTTTCTTT
TRBJ2-7 | TRBV9 | . | TRBD2 | CASSVGSGSGEQYF | TGTGCCAGCAGCGTAGGTAGCGGGAGTGGCGAGCAGTACTTC
TRBJ1-6 | TRBV27 | few | . | CASSSAWNSPLHF | TGTGCCAGCAGTTCCGCGTGGAATTCACCCCTCCACTTT
TRBJ2-3 | TRBV24-1 | . | TRBD1 | CATSGRTLDRGETDTQYF | TGTGCCACCAGTGGCCGAACCCTGGACAGGGGAGAAACAGATACGCAGTATTTT
TRBJ2-6 | TRBV19 | . | . | CAKVGPGGWAMVSGANVLTF | TGTGCCAAAGTAGGACCAGGCGGATGGGCGATGGTCTCTGGGGCCAACGTCCTGACTTTC
TRBJ1-2 | TRBV5-8 | . | . | CASRQGGRHGYTF | TGTGCCAGCAGGCAAGGAGGACGGCATGGCTACACCTTC
TRBJ2-2 | TRBV9 | . | TRBD2 | CASSVVSGGFTGELFF | TGTGCCAGCAGCGTAGTGTCGGGAGGGTTCACCGGGGAGCTGTTTTTT
TRBJ1-1 | TRBV9 | . | TRBD1 | CASSLTGGLVEAFF | TGTGCCAGCAGCTTGACAGGGGGCCTCGTCGAAGCTTTCTTT
TRBJ1-1 | TRBV3-1/TRBV3-2 | . | . | CASSQVRTEAFF | TGTGCCAGCAGCCAAGTGAGAACTGAAGCTTTCTTT
TRBJ2-5 | TRBV20-1 | . | . | CSPWKRETQYF | TGCAGCCCCTGGAAGAGAGAGACCCAGTACTTC
TRBJ2-5 | TRBV28 | . | TRBD1 | CASSLLWTGGEWTQYF | TGTGCCAGCAGTTTATTGTGGACAGGGGGGGAATGGACCCAGTACTTC
TRBJ2-3 | TRBV12-5 | . | TRBD2 | CASGLLLGGGADTQYF | TGTGCTAGTGGTTTGCTCCTTGGGGGGGGAGCAGATACGCAGTATTTT
TRBJ2-7 | TRBV7-2 | . | TRBD1 | CASSLLGTATYEQYF | TGTGCCAGCAGCTTACTTGGGACAGCAACCTACGAGCAGTACTTC
TRBJ1-1 | TRBV27 | once | . | CASSIAGGNTEAFF | TGTGCCAGCAGTATCGCGGGAGGCAACACTGAAGCTTTCTTT
TRBJ2-2 | TRBV19 | . | . | CASSPTGKGLNTGELFF | TGTGCCAGTAGTCCAACAGGGAAGGGGCTTAACACCGGGGAGCTGTTTTTT
TRBJ2-1 | TRBV28 | . | . | CASSSRKVTLQWSEQFF | TGTGCCAGCAGTTCCCGCAAGGTTACACTTCAATGGTCTGAGCAGTTCTTC
TRBJ1-2 | TRBV11-2 | . | . | CARESRAVSGYTF | TGTGCCAGGGAAAGCAGGGCTGTAAGCGGCTACACCTTC
TRBJ1-4 | TRBV28 | . | TRBD1 | CASRLAGTGKEKLFF | TGTGCCAGCAGACTTGCCGGGACAGGGAAGGAAAAACTGTTTTTT
TRBJ2-3 | TRBV11-2 | . | . | CASSKRGPDTDTQYF | TGTGCCAGCAGCAAACGGGGGCCCGACACAGATACGCAGTATTTT
TRBJ2-3 | TRBV19 | . | . | CASSIDEIPETQYF | TGTGCCAGTAGTATTGACGAGATTCCCGAAACGCAGTATTTT
TRBJ2-7 | TRBV11-2 | . | . | CASTGRVSYEQYF | TGTGCCAGCACGGGCCGCGTATCCTACGAGCAGTACTTC
TRBJ2-5 | TRBV21-1 | . | . | CASKRAKEGETQYF | TGTGCCAGCAAGCGGGCCAAAGAAGGAGAGACCCAGTACTTC
TRBJ1-1 | TRBV5-1 | . | TRBD1 | CASSLLKGAAEAFF | TGCGCCAGCAGCTTGTTGAAGGGGGCCGCTGAAGCTTTCTTT
TRBJ1-2 | TRBV7-2 | . | TRBD1 | CASRTGAGDGYTF | TGTGCCAGCAGGACAGGGGCAGGGGACGGCTACACCTTC
TRBJ1-5 | TRBV28 | . | . | CASSPQGSPQPQHF | TGTGCCAGCAGTCCACAGGGATCCCCTCAGCCCCAGCATTTT
TRBJ1-1 | TRBV4-2 | . | . | CASSPKRTLEAFF | TGTGCCAGCAGCCCAAAACGGACACTTGAAGCTTTCTTT
TRBJ2-3 | TRBV9 | . | TRBD2 | CASSLGTSGGTDTQYF | TGTGCCAGCAGCCTCGGGACTAGCGGAGGCACAGATACGCAGTATTTT
TRBJ1-1 | TRBV6-1 | . | . | CASSEVASQFSEAFF | TGTGCCAGCAGTGAAGTGGCCAGTCAGTTTTCTGAAGCTTTCTTT
TRBJ1-2 | TRBV10-3 | . | . | CAISDRGDYGYTF | TGTGCCATCAGTGATCGGGGGGACTATGGCTACACCTTC
TRBJ1-2 | TRBV12-3/TRBV12-4 | . | TRBD1 | CASSLQGVGYTF | TGTGCCAGCAGTTTACAGGGGGTAGGCTACACCTTC
TRBJ2-1 | TRBV11-3 | . | . | CASSFPGLPMRQFF | TGTGCCAGCAGCTTCCCAGGACTTCCGATGAGGCAGTTCTTC
TRBJ2-1 | TRBV27 | . | TRBD2 | CASSFAGVPFDEQFF | TGTGCCAGCAGTTTCGCGGGAGTCCCCTTCGATGAGCAGTTCTTC
TRBJ1-1 | TRBV5-1 | once | . | CASSLQGWNTEAFF | TGCGCCAGCAGCTTGCAGGGGTGGAACACTGAAGCTTTCTTT
TRBJ1-5 | TRBV15 | . | . | CATTQGTSNQPQHF | TGTGCCACCACTCAGGGGACTAGCAATCAGCCCCAGCATTTT
TRBJ2-5 | TRBV5-1 | . | . | CASSLEGSSQETQYF | TGCGCCAGCAGCTTGGAAGGGTCTAGCCAAGAGACCCAGTACTTC
TRBJ2-1 | TRBV27 | . | . | CASSLGSLSEQFF | TGTGCCAGCAGTTTGGGAAGCTTGAGTGAGCAGTTCTTC
TRBJ2-7 | TRBV5-1 | . | . | CASSLEVAGRYYEQYF | TGCGCCAGCAGCTTGGAGGTCGCGGGACGTTACTACGAGCAGTACTTC
TRBJ1-5 | TRBV5-6 | . | . | CASTAGGEGNQPQHF | TGTGCCAGCACCGCGGGCGGGGAGGGAAATCAGCCCCAGCATTTT
TRBJ2-1 | TRBV7-3 | . | . | CASSPQHSPGNEQFF | TGTGCCAGCAGCCCCCAGCACTCACCAGGGAATGAGCAGTTCTTC
TRBJ2-4 | TRBV6-2/TRBV6-3 | . | TRBD1 | CASSQNRGTHF | TGTGCCAGCAGTCAAAACAGGGGAACACACTTC
TRBJ2-5 | TRBV4-2 | . | TRBD2 | CASSQDLLAGEETQYF | TGTGCCAGCAGCCAAGATCTCCTAGCGGGAGAAGAGACCCAGTACTTC
TRBJ2-3 | TRBV5-1 | once | TRBD1 | CASTTGTGGLDTDTQYF | TGCGCCAGCACCACCGGGACAGGGGGACTTGACACAGATACGCAGTATTTT
TRBJ2-2 | TRBV5-1 | . | . | CASTVGDPNTGELFF | TGCGCCAGCACCGTGGGAGACCCGAACACCGGGGAGCTGTTTTTT
TRBJ1-5 | TRBV4-3 | . | . | CASSHPLTQATNYSNQPQHF | TGCGCCAGCAGCCACCCCTTGACGCAGGCGACTAATTATAGCAATCAGCCCCAGCATTTT
TRBJ1-1 | TRBV24-1 | . | TRBD1 | CATMGQGAAEAFF | TGTGCCACTATGGGACAGGGGGCCGCTGAAGCTTTCTTT
TRBJ2-1 | TRBV7-9 | . | . | CASTGIGTLGNEQFF | TGTGCCAGCACCGGGATCGGGACCCTGGGCAATGAGCAGTTCTTC
TRBJ2-1 | TRBV3-1/TRBV3-2 | . | . | CASSQVSVTYNEQFF | TGTGCCAGCAGCCAAGTTTCAGTGACCTACAATGAGCAGTTCTTC